One and the same sample provided the 19 T cell receptor beta chains below, sequenced in a study of blood T cell repertoires in COVID-19. Assay used: immunoSEQ multiplex PCR; TCRdb lists only in-frame clones, some missing. The table shows about 210,000 clones, with about 82% occurring only once. Sequencing was done on a sample of PBMCs or T cells enriched from blood (not recorded which). The origin of the receptors is a man between 35 and 55 years old with acute COVID-19.

This clone was detected a few times. The chain recombines TRBV6-4 with TRBJ2-3; TRBD2 matches 11 bases. V lost 6 bases, J lost 5 bases, and 7 bases stayed unmatched. CDR1 and CDR2 (germline): MRHNA, SNTAGT. The CDR3 is 15 residues long. The CDR3 DNA reads TGTGCCAGCAGCAAACTAGCGGGAGAACGAGATACGCAGTATTTT. The encoded protein is CASSKLAGERDTQYF.

The V call is TRBV5-1, the J call TRBJ2-1; TRBD2 agrees at 9 bases. The CDR3 has 19 residues. Trimming cost V 0 bases and J 2 bases; bases outside gene matches: 12. The germline CDR1 and CDR2 sequences are SGHRS and YFSETQ. The CDR3 spells CASSLAGLAGYPPYNEQFF. CDR3 in DNA: TGCGCCAGCAGCTTGGCCGGGCTAGCGGGATACCCCCCCTACAATGAGCAGTTCTTC.

This chain links TRBV2 with TRBJ2-2; 9 positions match TRBD1. CDR3 length: 16 amino acids. V shed 5 bases and J 6 bases; nucleotides not matched to a gene: 10. Germline V gives CDR1 SNHLY, CDR2 FYNNEI. The CDR3 sequence: CASSQTGTGSAGELFF. The CDR3 nucleotides are TGTGCCAGCAGTCAAACCGGGACAGGGTCGGCCGGGGAGCTGTTTTTT.

The CDR3 DNA sequence: TGTGCCACCAGCAGACACAAGACAGTAAGTCAGCCCCAGCATTTT. It codes for CATSRHKTVSQPQHF. The chain combines TRBV15 with TRBJ1-5; maybe TRBD1 (5 bases). Per the germline V gene, CDR1 is LNHNV and CDR2 is YYDKDF (reference sequence). The V gene lost 2 bases and the J gene lost 6 bases, with 14 bases spanning the gap. There are 15 residues in the CDR3.

The rearrangement joins TRBV30 to TRBJ1-5, with 7 bases fitting TRBD1. The junction had 3 bases not matched to a gene; V was cut back by 0 bases and J by 4 bases. The CDR3 has 14 amino acids. Germline V gives CDR1 GTSNPN, CDR2 SVGIG (reference sequence). CDR3 sequence: CAWSVGTANQPQHF. CDR3 in DNA: TGTGCCTGGAGTGTAGGGACAGCAAATCAGCCCCAGCATTTT.

The chain uses TRBV7-2 and TRBJ2-1; weak D call: TRBD2 (6 bases). The germline V and J ends were trimmed by 4 bases and 3 bases, with 22 bases remaining between them. Germline V CDR1 and CDR2: SGHTA, FQGNSA. The length of the CDR3 is 18 residues. CDR3 amino acids: CASSSILRGKRNYNEQFF. As DNA, the CDR3 is TGTGCCAGCAGCTCAATATTGCGGGGCAAAAGAAACTACAATGAGCAGTTCTTC.

The rearrangement uses TRBV10-3 and TRBJ2-1; TRBD2 matches 11 bases. Per the germline V gene, CDR1 is ENHRY and CDR2 is SYGVKD. The CDR3 loop spans 17 amino acids. J gave up 0 bases and V 10 bases, and 11 bases lay outside the gene matches. The CDR3 DNA is TGTGCCACCGCCGGGACTAGCGGAGTGGGCTCCTACAATGAGCAGTTCTTC. It specifies CATAGTSGVGSYNEQFF.

This chain uses TRBV7-9 with TRBJ2-7; TRBD2 agrees at 9 bases. This CDR3 spans 14 amino acids. V trimming: 0 bases; J trimming: 9 bases; junction bases outside the gene matches: 6. Germline CDR1 and CDR2: SEHNR and FQNEAQ (reference sequence). The CDR3 protein is CASSLASGSVVQYF. The CDR3 DNA follows: TGTGCCAGCAGCTTAGCTAGCGGGAGTGTTGTGCAGTACTTC.

This clone has just one count. The chain uses TRBV6-1 and TRBJ1-6; D remains ambiguous. Germline V gene sequence: CDR1 MNHNS, CDR2 SASEGT. V gave up 0 bases and J gave up 0 bases, with 9 bases separating them. The CDR3 spans 17 residues. The CDR3 protein is CASSEAHVGSYNSPLHF. As DNA, the CDR3 is TGTGCCAGCAGTGAAGCGCACGTCGGCTCCTATAATTCACCCCTCCACTTT.

The chain links TRBV7-6 to TRBJ1-3; D ambiguous. V was shortened by 5 bases and J by 3 bases, with 11 bases between the two germline ends. This CDR3 is 14 amino acids long. Germline loops: CDR1 SGHVS, CDR2 FNYEAQ. The CDR3, as DNA: TGTGCCAGCAGCCCTGACATCGATGGAAACACCATATATTTT. This translates into CASSPDIDGNTIYF.

V usage is TRBV5-8 and J usage is TRBJ2-1, with a weak D call TRBD2 (5 bases). The germline V gene has CDR1 SGHTS and CDR2 YDEGEE. The length of the CDR3 is 14 residues. V was trimmed by 2 bases and J by 3 bases, leaving 9 bases between them. CDR3 nucleotide sequence: TGTGCCAGCAGCTTAGCGGATAACTACAATGAGCAGTTCTTC. Translated: CASSLADNYNEQFF.

This clone was counted between two and nine times. The chain joins TRBV29-1 to TRBJ1-2; D is undetermined. With 8 bases removed from V and 5 bases from J, the gap between germline ends came to 21 bases. Germline assignment: CDR1 SQVTM and CDR2 ANQGSEA. The CDR3 spans 14 residues. CDR3 bases: TGCAGCATAGCCCGGACGGAGGGCAGATATGGCTACACCTTC. This gives the protein CSIARTEGRYGYTF.

The CDR3 protein is CASSLTSGDGQPQHF. CDR3 coding DNA: TGTGCCAGCTCACTTACTTCAGGGGACGGTCAGCCCCAGCATTTT. This chain uses TRBV18 with TRBJ1-5; perhaps TRBD1 as D (6 bases). The CDR3 is 15 amino acids. Per germline, CDR1 KGHSH and CDR2 LQKENI. Between the trimmed V and J ends, which lost 4 bases and 6 bases, there was a span of 16 bases.

The sample holds a few counts of this clone. The rearrangement uses TRBV7-3 and TRBJ1-6, with D tentatively TRBD1 (5 bases). The CDR3 runs 14 residues. Germline V lookup: CDR1 SGHTA, CDR2 FQGTGA. The V end lost 5 bases, the J end lost 7 bases, and 12 bases lay between the germline ends. The CDR3 here is CASSLQEGNSPLHF. DNA for the CDR3: TGTGCCAGCAGCCTACAGGAAGGGAATTCACCCCTCCACTTT.

The chain has TRBV6-4 and TRBJ2-3; 12 bases fit TRBD2. CDR1 is MRHNA, CDR2 SNTAGT, per germline. The CDR3 is 17 residues long. The ends lost 0 bases at V and 4 bases at J; junction bases unmatched: 5. CDR3 protein: CASSDSTSGSGPDTQYF. CDR3 nucleotide sequence: TGTGCCAGCAGTGACTCGACTAGCGGGAGCGGGCCAGATACGCAGTATTTT.

The genes are TRBV6-2 or TRBV6-3 and TRBJ1-2; 7 nucleotides match TRBD1. V gave up 6 bases and J gave up 4 bases; unmatched junction bases: 11. CDR1 is MNHEY and CDR2 is SVGEGT in the germline V gene. This CDR3 spans 15 amino acids. The CDR3 spells CASSIPRGNGYGYTF. The CDR3, as DNA: TGTGCCAGCAGCATACCCAGGGGGAACGGCTATGGCTACACCTTC.

The genes are TRBV29-1 and TRBJ2-5; unclear D gene. The CDR3 has 12 amino acids. Trimming took 7 bases from V and 1 from J, leaving 10 bases between them. Per germline, CDR1 SQVTM and CDR2 ANQGSEA. The CDR3 protein is CSATITQETQYF. The CDR3 DNA follows: TGCAGCGCCACAATCACCCAAGAGACCCAGTACTTC.

The V gene is TRBV27, the J gene TRBJ1-2; perhaps TRBD1 as D (6 bases). Trimming pared 2 bases from V and 6 bases from J, leaving 16 bases between. CDR1 and CDR2 (germline): MNHEY, SMNVEV (reference sequence). The CDR3 is 15 residues long. The chain's CDR3 is CASSLIDRRNNGYTF. In DNA, the CDR3 is TGTGCCAGCAGTTTAATTGACAGGCGGAATAATGGCTACACCTTC.

V gene TRBV9 combines with J gene TRBJ2-5, with D tentatively TRBD1 (5 bases). V was pared by 3 bases and J by 5 bases, with 8 bases between. The CDR3 contains 12 residues. Germline V gene lookup returns CDR1 SGDLS and CDR2 YYNGEE. The CDR3 nucleotides are TGTGCCAGCAGCGCCCCAGGGGAGACCCAGTACTTC. Translating gives CASSAPGETQYF.